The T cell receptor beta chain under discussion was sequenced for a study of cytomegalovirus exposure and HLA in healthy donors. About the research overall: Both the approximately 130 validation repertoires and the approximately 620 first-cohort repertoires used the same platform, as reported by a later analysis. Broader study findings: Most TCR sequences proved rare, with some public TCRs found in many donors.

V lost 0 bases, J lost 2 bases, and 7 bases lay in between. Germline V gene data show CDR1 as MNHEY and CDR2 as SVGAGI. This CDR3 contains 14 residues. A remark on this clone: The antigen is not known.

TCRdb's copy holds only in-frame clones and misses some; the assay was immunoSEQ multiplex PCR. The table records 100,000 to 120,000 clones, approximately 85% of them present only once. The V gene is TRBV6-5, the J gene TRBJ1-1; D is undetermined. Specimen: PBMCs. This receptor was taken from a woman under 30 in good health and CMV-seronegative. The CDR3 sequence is CASSYSRGNTEAFF. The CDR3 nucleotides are TGTGCCAGCAGTTACTCGAGAGGTAACACTGAAGCTTTCTTT.